This T cell receptor beta chain came from a study of T cells of healthy individuals. CDR1 is ENHRY, CDR2 SYGVKD, per germline. This CDR3 contains 14 residues. With V trimmed by 3 bases and J by 2 bases, 2 bases remained unmatched. TCRdb ran MiXCR on the 5' RACE reads and lists one entry per CDR3 protein. The table shows tens of thousands of distinct CDR3 sequences, with around 5.1% occurring only once. This clonotype came up many times. This rearrangement joins TRBV10-3 to TRBJ2-3, with 7 positions matching TRBD2. The sequence was collected from a female donor in good health. The DNA for the CDR3 is TGTGCCATCAGTGATGGGACTACCACAGATACGCAGTATTTT. This sequence encodes CAISDGTTTDTQYF.